The 4 T cell receptor beta chains given below trace back to one sample, sequenced in a study of T cells after yellow fever vaccination. TCRdb passed the 5' RACE reads through MiXCR, listing each CDR3 protein once. The sample contains 510,000 or so distinct CDR3 sequences, 15% to 20% of which appear only once. This sample comprised PBMCs, obtained 15 days after the yellow fever booster vaccination. The receptors derive from a man under 40 who received the YFV17D yellow fever vaccine.

J is TRBJ2-2 and V is TRBV20-1; D is possibly TRBD1 or TRBD2 (5 bases each). This CDR3 has 12 amino acids. Looked up from germline, CDR1 is DFQATT and CDR2 is SNEGSKA (reference sequence). The V end lost 2 bases, the J end lost 7 bases, and 8 bases lay between the germline ends. CDR3 amino acids: CSARLGVGELFF. The CDR3, as DNA: TGCAGTGCTAGATTGGGGGTCGGGGAGCTGTTTTTT.

The V gene is TRBV28, the J gene TRBJ2-5; D gene unclear. Trimming took off 4 bases at V and 7 bases at J, with 7 bases between the two ends. The CDR3 loop spans 11 amino acids. Germline V gene data show CDR1 as MDHEN and CDR2 as SYDVKM. CDR3 sequence: CASSWTATQYF. CDR3 in DNA: TGTGCCAGCAGTTGGACGGCGACCCAGTACTTC.

This clonotype was detected only a few times. The V and J genes are TRBV27 and TRBJ2-1; a weak D match, TRBD1 (5 bases). The CDR3 extends over 14 amino acids. The germline gives CDR1 MNHEY, CDR2 SMNVEV (reference sequence). V gave up 5 bases and J gave up 10 bases, with 18 bases separating them. DNA for the CDR3: TGTGCCAGCAGTCCGGGCGGCAGGGTGTTGGAGCAGTTCTTC. It codes for CASSPGGRVLEQFF.

The genes are TRBV10-3 and TRBJ1-1; 7 bases line up with TRBD1. CDR1 is ENHRY, CDR2 SYGVKD, per germline. V lost 7 bases, J lost 1 base, and 9 bases stayed unmatched. The CDR3 is 15 residues long. CDR3 DNA: TGTGCCATCAATGACAGGGCGCCTAAGAACACTGAAGCTTTCTTT. Residues: CAINDRAPKNTEAFF.